These 20 T cell receptor beta chains share one sample of origin, sequenced in a study of cytomegalovirus exposure and HLA in healthy donors. PCR involved 60 Vbeta and 13 Jbeta primers. Libraries were prepared by immunoSEQ multiplex PCR; TCRdb keeps only in-frame clonotypes and omits some of them. Of 100,000 to 150,000 clones listed, roughly 80% were seen once; the top ten hold roughly 4.2%. Source material: PBMCs. These receptors all come from a woman aged 40 to 55 in good health and CMV-seronegative.

Of note for this clone: The junction departs from germline at one end; a sequencing error may be responsible. The chain couples TRBV11-2 to TRBJ2-7; 10 bases align to TRBD1. The CDR3 contains 15 residues. CDR1 is SGHAT, CDR2 FQNNGV, per germline. CDR3 nucleotide sequence: TGTTCCAGCAGCTACGACAGGGGGCGAGCCTACGAGCAGTACTTC. Protein: CSSSYDRGRAYEQYF.

The DNA for the CDR3 is TGTGCCAGCAGCCGACAGGGGCCTAACTATGGCTACACCTTC. Its translation is CASSRQGPNYGYTF. The chain employs TRBV6-5 and TRBJ1-2, with TRBD1 matching 8 bases. Germline V gene data show CDR1 as MNHEY and CDR2 as SVGAGI. The CDR3 has 14 residues. Trimming removed 6 bases from V and 0 bases from J; junction bases left unmatched: 3.

V and J are TRBV28 and TRBJ1-1; D not certain. The CDR3 is 15 residues long. CDR1 is MDHEN and CDR2 is SYDVKM in the germline V gene. V was clipped by 6 bases and J by 3 bases, with 17 bases between them. The CDR3 DNA sequence: TGTGCCAGCAGCCCCCCGGCGAACGGGTACACTGAAGCTTTCTTT. This sequence encodes CASSPPANGYTEAFF. The whole variable domain, remainder taken from reference TRBV28 and TRBJ1-1, is DVKVTQSSRYLVKRTGEKVFLECVQDMDHENMFWYRQDPGLGLRLIYFSYDVKMKEKGDIPEGYSVSREKKERFSLILESASTNQTSMYLCASSPPANGYTEAFFGQGTRLTVV.

About this clone itself: The same CDR3 arises from other DNA sequences in this sample as well. This chain uses TRBV7-3 with TRBJ2-5, with a possible D match to TRBD2 (5 bases). Trimming cost V 2 bases and J 1 base, with 5 bases left between them. Germline CDR1 is SGHTA and CDR2 is FQGTGA. This CDR3 is 13 amino acids long. CDR3 residues: CASSLGGQETQYF. Here the CDR3 DNA reads TGTGCCAGCAGCTTAGGAGGCCAAGAGACCCAGTACTTC.

The rearrangement joins TRBV7-2 to TRBJ1-5; possible D gene TRBD1, 5 bases. The CDR3 extends over 13 amino acids. V was trimmed by 2 bases and J by 5 bases, leaving 7 bases between them. Germline V gene lookup returns CDR1 SGHTA and CDR2 FQGNSA. Here the CDR3 DNA reads TGTGCCAGCAGCTTAAAAGGGGATCAGCCCCAGCATTTT. It encodes CASSLKGDQPQHF.

The genes are TRBV5-4 and TRBJ1-2; D ambiguous. With 0 bases removed from V and 5 bases from J, the gap between germline ends came to 5 bases. Germline lookup yields CDR1 SGHNT and CDR2 YYREEE (reference sequence). The CDR3 is 12 residues long. In nucleotides, the CDR3 is TGTGCCAGCAGCTTGGGAGGGTATGGCTACACCTTC. Its translation: CASSLGGYGYTF.

The chain joins TRBV9 to TRBJ2-2; D is undetermined. The germline gives CDR1 SGDLS, CDR2 YYNGEE. With 0 bases removed from V and 5 bases from J, the gap between germline ends came to 5 bases. The CDR3 is made up of 13 amino acids. The chain's CDR3 is CASSVDLTGELFF. CDR3 sequence (DNA): TGTGCCAGCAGCGTAGATCTAACCGGGGAGCTGTTTTTT.

This clone was seen just once. This rearrangement joins TRBV6-1 to TRBJ2-2; possibly TRBD2 for D (5 bases). Trimming took 2 bases from V and 6 from J, leaving 10 bases between them. The CDR3 runs to 14 residues. From germline, CDR1 is MNHNS and CDR2 SASEGT. The CDR3 nucleotides read TGTGCCAGCAGTGAAACGGAGGTTCCCGGGGAGCTGTTTTTT. Its translation is CASSETEVPGELFF.

CDR3 protein: CASSPKNGLDNEQFF. In nucleotides, the CDR3 is TGTGCCAGCAGTCCGAAAAACGGTCTAGACAATGAGCAGTTCTTC. This chain links TRBV25-1 with TRBJ2-1; D is unclear. CDR1 is MGHDK, CDR2 SYGVNS, per germline. V was trimmed by 5 bases and J by 5 bases, leaving 16 bases between them. This CDR3 region has 15 residues. The whole variable domain, filled in from reference TRBV25-1 and TRBJ2-1, reads EADIYQTPRYLVIGTGKKITLECSQTMGHDKMYWYQQDPGMELHLIHYSYGVNSTEKGDLSSESTVSRIRTEHFPLTLESARPSHTSQYLCASSPKNGLDNEQFFGPGTRLTVL.

The gene calls are TRBV5-1 and TRBJ2-1, with 10 bases lining up with TRBD2. CDR1 is SGHRS, CDR2 YFSETQ, per germline. The CDR3 spans 15 residues. V was clipped by 2 bases and J by 7 bases; unmatched bases: 6. The CDR3 DNA is TGCGCCAGCAGCTTAGTCACTAGCGGGATGAATGAGCAGTTCTTC. It encodes CASSLVTSGMNEQFF.

As to this clone: Germline and junction disagree at one end, which may indicate a read error. This CDR3 reads CASSQVFEAGVYGYPF. The CDR3, as DNA: TGTGCCAGCAGCCAAGTTTTCGAAGCAGGGGTATATGGCTACCCCTTC. This chain links TRBV4-2 with TRBJ1-2, with a possible D match to TRBD1 (6 bases). Per germline, CDR1 LGHNA and CDR2 YNFKEQ. CDR3 length equals 16 residues.

The rearrangement links TRBV2 to TRBJ1-1; D not resolved. This CDR3 contains 14 residues. The ends were cut back, 6 bases at V and 3 bases at J, with 14 bases in the middle. CDR1 and CDR2 (germline): SNHLY, FYNNEI. CDR3 nucleotide sequence: TGTGCCAGCAGGGGCGGGGATTTGGACACTGAAGCTTTCTTT. Translated: CASRGGDLDTEAFF.

The chain couples TRBV7-8 to TRBJ2-1; 7 bases fit TRBD2. Germline V gene sequence: CDR1 SGHVS, CDR2 FQNEAQ. The CDR3 extends over 11 amino acids. V lost 6 bases and J lost 16; bases outside the gene matches: 9. CDR3 residues: CASSRWGGGFF. CDR3 coding DNA: TGTGCCAGCAGTAGGTGGGGGGGAGGATTCTTC.

The chain is built from TRBV4-3 and TRBJ2-7; 12 bases line up with TRBD2. The CDR3 is 18 residues long. From germline, CDR1 is LGHNA and CDR2 YSLEER. The V segment lost 4 bases and the J segment 2 bases; nucleotides outside the gene matches: 12. CDR3 region: CASSLGPLTSGRPYEQYF. CDR3 bases: TGCGCCAGCAGCCTGGGACCCCTAACTAGCGGGAGGCCCTACGAGCAGTACTTC.

This clone was seen a few times. The chain joins TRBV29-1 to TRBJ2-5; 7 bases match TRBD1. The J call may not be correct, given that the DNA end is closer to TRBJ2-7. The CDR3 sequence is 12 residues long. CDR1 and CDR2 from the germline V gene are SQVTM and ANQGSEA. CDR3 region: CSGGQTTYEQYF. The CDR3 region has the DNA TGCAGCGGGGGACAGACGACCTACGAGCAGTACTTC.

The chain is built from TRBV6-1 and TRBJ2-3; D not resolved. The CDR3 contains 16 residues. V gave up 2 bases and J gave up 0 bases, with 12 bases separating them. Per the germline V gene, CDR1 is MNHNS and CDR2 is SASEGT. The CDR3 protein is CASSEFAGQSTDTQYF. The DNA of the CDR3 is TGTGCCAGCAGTGAATTTGCAGGTCAGAGCACAGATACGCAGTATTTT.

This chain uses TRBV2 with TRBJ1-2; D is unresolved. The CDR3 is 15 amino acids. With 3 bases removed from V and 8 bases from J, the gap between germline ends came to 19 bases. Germline CDR1 is SNHLY and CDR2 is FYNNEI. CDR3 DNA: TGTGCCAGCAGTGATGGACTACCTGGCTACCGGGGCTACACCTTC. Translation: CASSDGLPGYRGYTF.

This sequence joins TRBV9 and TRBJ1-6; 9 bases agree with TRBD1. There are 14 residues in the CDR3. Germline lookup yields CDR1 SGDLS and CDR2 YYNGEE. V shed 4 bases, J shed 10 bases, and the junction held 6 bases outside the gene matches. The DNA of the CDR3 is TGTGCCAGCAGCCAACAGGGGGCGGAATCACCCCTCCACTTT. Translated, it gives CASSQQGAESPLHF.

This clone came up once. V and J are TRBV29-1 and TRBJ2-1, with D possibly matching TRBD2 (5 bases). Between the trimmed V and J ends, which lost 4 bases and 7 bases, there was a span of 17 bases. This CDR3 is built from 14 residues. The germline V gene encodes CDR1 SQVTM and CDR2 ANQGSEA. The CDR3 region has the DNA TGCAGCGTTGTAAGACCCGGGGTAGGGAATGAGCAGTTCTTC. Translated, it gives CSVVRPGVGNEQFF.

The chain combines TRBV9 with TRBJ2-5; TRBD2 matches at 16 bases. The trim removed 3 bases at V and 1 base at J, leaving 9 bases unmatched. Germline V gives CDR1 SGDLS, CDR2 YYNGEE. The CDR3 is 19 residues long. The CDR3 DNA reads TGTGCCAGCAGCGAGGGGGGGGGACTAGCGGGAGGGCCCCAAGAGACCCAGTACTTC. This sequence encodes CASSEGGGLAGGPQETQYF.